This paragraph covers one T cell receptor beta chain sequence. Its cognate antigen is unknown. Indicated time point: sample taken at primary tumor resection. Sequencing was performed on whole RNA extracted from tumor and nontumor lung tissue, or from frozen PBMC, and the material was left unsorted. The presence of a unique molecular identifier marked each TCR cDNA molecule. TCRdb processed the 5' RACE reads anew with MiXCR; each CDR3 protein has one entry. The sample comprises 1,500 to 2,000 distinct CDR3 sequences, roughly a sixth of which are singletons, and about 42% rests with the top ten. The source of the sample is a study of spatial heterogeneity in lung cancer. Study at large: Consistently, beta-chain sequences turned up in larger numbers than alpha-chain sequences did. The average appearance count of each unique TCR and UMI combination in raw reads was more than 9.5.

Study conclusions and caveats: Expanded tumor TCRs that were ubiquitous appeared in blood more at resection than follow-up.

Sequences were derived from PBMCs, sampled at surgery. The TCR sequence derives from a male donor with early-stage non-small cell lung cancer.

The CDR3 region is CSARPRGYGYTF. DNA for the CDR3: TGCAGTGCTAGGCCTCGAGGCTATGGCTACACCTTC. The chain uses TRBV20-1 and TRBJ1-2; D is ambiguous. The CDR3 contains 12 residues. Trimming removed 3 bases at V and 4 bases at J, with 9 bases between. Germline V CDR1 and CDR2: DFQATT, SNEGSKA (reference sequence).